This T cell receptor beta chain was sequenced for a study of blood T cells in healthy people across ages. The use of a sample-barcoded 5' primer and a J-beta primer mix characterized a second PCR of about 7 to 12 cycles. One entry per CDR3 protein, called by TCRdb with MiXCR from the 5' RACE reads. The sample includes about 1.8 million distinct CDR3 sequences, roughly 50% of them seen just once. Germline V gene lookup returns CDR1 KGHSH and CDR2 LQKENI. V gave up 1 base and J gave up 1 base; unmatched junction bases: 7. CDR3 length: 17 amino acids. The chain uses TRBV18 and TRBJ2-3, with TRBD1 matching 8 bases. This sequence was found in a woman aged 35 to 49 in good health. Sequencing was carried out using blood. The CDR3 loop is CASSPRPGGAGTDTQYF. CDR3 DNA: TGTGCCAGCTCACCACGCCCAGGGGGCGCGGGCACAGATACGCAGTATTTT.